A single sample is the source of the 7 T cell receptor beta chains below, sequenced in a study of early T cells in non-severe SARS-CoV-2 infection. TCRdb used MiXCR to reprocess the 5' RACE reads, holding one entry per CDR3 protein. The sample consists of roughly 100,000 distinct CDR3 sequences, less than 15% of them appearing once. Input material: whole blood. The receptor source for this set is an adult who was a healthcare worker with PCR-confirmed SARS-CoV-2 infection or an uninfected control (not recorded which).

This clonotype is judged medium-sized. V usage is TRBV6-2 or TRBV6-3 and J usage is TRBJ1-1, with 7 bases matching TRBD1. CDR3 length: 12 residues. V was pared by 8 bases and J by 7 bases, with 7 bases of the junction left unmatched. The germline CDR1 and CDR2 sequences are MNHEY and SVGEGT. CDR3 loop: CASGRQGYEAFF. As DNA, the CDR3 is TGTGCCAGCGGGCGACAGGGCTATGAAGCTTTCTTT.

In this sample, this clonotype turned up a few times. The J gene is TRBJ2-1, the V gene TRBV7-2; D uncertain. The CDR3 covers 13 residues. The germline V gene has CDR1 SGHTA and CDR2 FQGNSA. V was cut by 1 base and J by 5 bases, with 6 bases left in between. As DNA, the CDR3 is TGTGCCAGCAGCTTAGGCAGCAACAATGAGCAGTTCTTC. Residues: CASSLGSNNEQFF.

The J gene is TRBJ2-7, the V gene TRBV7-9; TRBD1 might be the D (6 bases). Germline assignment: CDR1 SEHNR and CDR2 FQNEAQ (reference sequence). CDR3 length equals 12 residues. The ends were cut back, 5 bases at V and 2 bases at J, with 7 bases in the middle. CDR3 loop: CASSQGTYEQYF. As DNA, the CDR3 is TGTGCCAGCAGCCAGGGGACCTACGAGCAGTACTTC.

The CDR3 DNA follows: TGCGCCAGCAGCCCGGGGACAGGGGCAGGAGATGAGCAGTTCTTC. As protein: CASSPGTGAGDEQFF. This chain uses TRBV5-1 with TRBJ2-1; TRBD1 aligns across 10 bases. The trim removed 4 bases at V and 8 bases at J, leaving 9 bases unmatched. The CDR3 has 15 amino acids. CDR1 SGHRS and CDR2 YFSETQ come from the germline V gene.

This clonotype came up many times. One junction end does not reproduce the germline sequence, and a read error may be involved. This chain joins TRBV29-1 and TRBJ2-1; D call uncertain. In germline, CDR1 is SQVTM, CDR2 ANQGSEA. The CDR3 is 12 amino acids. CDR3 residues: CSAERSYNEQFF. The CDR3 coding sequence is TGCAGCGCTGAAAGGTCCTACAATGAGCAGTTCTTC.

Turning to this clonotype: A much larger clone differs by one base, so this may be a read error. The V and J genes are TRBV25-1 and TRBJ2-5, with D possibly being TRBD1 (6 bases). The CDR3 consists of 13 residues. Germline V lookup: CDR1 MGHDK, CDR2 SYGVNS. Trimming cost V 8 bases and J 4 bases, with 14 bases left between them. CDR3 protein: CASEGDGIETQYF. CDR3 nucleotide sequence: TGTGCCAGCGAGGGGGACGGCATAGAGACCCAGTACTTC.

This clonotype has ten or more counts. This chain joins TRBV7-2 and TRBJ2-7, with D possibly TRBD2 on 5 matching bases. Between the trimmed V and J ends, which lost 0 bases and 5 bases, there was a span of 14 bases. The germline V gene has CDR1 SGHTA and CDR2 FQGNSA. The CDR3 extends over 15 amino acids. The CDR3 sequence: CASSLALFGSHEQYF. The CDR3, as DNA: TGTGCCAGCAGCTTAGCGCTCTTTGGGAGCCACGAGCAGTACTTC.